The TCR beta chain under discussion was sequenced for a study of beta chain features in type 1 diabetes. Donors underwent one heparinised blood draw, around 100 mL on average. Via the markers CD45RO/CCR7/CD25/CD127/CD95/CD27, stem cell-like memory, regulatory, central memory and naive CD4+ cells were sorted. The J segment lost 6 bases and the V segment lost 7 bases, leaving 6 bases of the junction unmatched. The CDR3 runs to 13 residues. CDR1 and CDR2 from the germline V gene are MNHNY and SVGAGI (reference sequence). All of the isolated RNA was reverse transcribed, so expressed TCRB transcripts were sequenced. Clones were sequenced by immunoSEQ multiplex PCR, and TCRdb holds only the in-frame ones, with some missing. This sample yields around 600,000 clones, of which around an eighth are seen a single time; more than 0.095% belongs to the top ten. Findings and caveats of the study: Patients showed naive, central memory and Treg TCRB repertoires that appeared more similar than those of healthy donors. Shorter TCRB CDR3s, moderately but significantly so, marked every one of the four CD4+ subsets in Type 1 diabetes patients.

As concerns this clone: Its antigen is currently unknown.

Material: naive CD4+ T cells from blood. This sequence joins TRBV6-6 and TRBJ1-2; TRBD1 agrees at 9 bases. The TCR originated in a man aged 25-45 years with type 1 diabetes. CDR3 sequence: CASIPGQGHGYTF. In DNA, the CDR3 is TGTGCCAGCATCCCCGGACAGGGGCATGGCTACACCTTC.